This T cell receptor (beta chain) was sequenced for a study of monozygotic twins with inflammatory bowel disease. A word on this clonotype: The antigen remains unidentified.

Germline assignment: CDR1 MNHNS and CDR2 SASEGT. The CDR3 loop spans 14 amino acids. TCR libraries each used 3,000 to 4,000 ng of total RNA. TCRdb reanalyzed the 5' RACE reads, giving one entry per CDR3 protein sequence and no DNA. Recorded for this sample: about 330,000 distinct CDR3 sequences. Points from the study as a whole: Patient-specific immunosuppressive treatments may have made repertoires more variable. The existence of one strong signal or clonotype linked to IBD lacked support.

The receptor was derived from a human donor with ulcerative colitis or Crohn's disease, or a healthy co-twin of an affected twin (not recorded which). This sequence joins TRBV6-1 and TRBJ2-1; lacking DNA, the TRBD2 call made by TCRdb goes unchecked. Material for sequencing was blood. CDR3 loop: CASSERLAGDEQFF.